The 17 T cell receptor beta chains below all came from one sample that was sequenced in a study of T cells in Graves' hyperthyroidism and ophthalmopathy. The CDR3 regions of TCR beta were amplified from RNA transcripts. First-round RT-PCR with HTBI primers amplified the TCR CDR3 region. TCRdb processed the multiplex PCR reads anew with MiXCR; each CDR3 protein has one entry. Of about 100,000 distinct CDR3 sequences in the sample, roughly 15% were seen once. Sequenced: blood. These receptors originate from a woman in her forties or fifties with Graves' hyperthyroidism.

V is TRBV11-2 and J is TRBJ1-5; perhaps TRBD1 as D (6 bases). Trimming took off 5 bases at V and 7 bases at J, with 15 bases between the two ends. CDR3 length equals 14 residues. In germline, CDR1 is SGHAT, CDR2 FQNNGV. CDR3: CASSPTGAGQPQHF. In DNA form, the CDR3 reads TGTGCCAGCAGCCCTACGGGGGCGGGACAGCCCCAGCATTTT.

This clonotype has at least ten counts. The J gene is TRBJ1-2, the V gene TRBV2, with D perhaps TRBD1 (6 bases). V lost 3 bases to trimming and J lost 10 bases, with 15 bases between them. The CDR3 spans 13 residues. Germline-derived CDR1 and CDR2 are SNHLY and FYNNEI. The CDR3 sequence: CASSDWGASHYTF. CDR3 bases: TGTGCCAGCAGTGATTGGGGGGCGAGCCACTACACCTTC.

On this clonotype: The conserved closing phenylalanine or tryptophan is absent in this CDR3, likely reflecting a read error. V and J are TRBV7-2 and TRBJ2-3; possibly TRBD1 for D (5 bases). Germline CDR1 and CDR2: SGHTA and FQGNSA. There are 14 residues in the CDR3. V gave up 5 bases and J gave up 6 bases, with 15 bases separating them. The CDR3, as DNA: TGTGCCAGCAGCCCATCTCAGGGTACGGATACGCAGTATTCT. Amino acids: CASSPSQGTDTQYS.

The chain recombines TRBV27 with TRBJ2-7; D is unclear. Trimming left V 4 bases short and J 1 base short, with 11 bases between. The germline V gene has CDR1 MNHEY and CDR2 SMNVEV (reference sequence). This CDR3 spans 14 amino acids. CDR3 loop: CASSWTSSSYEQYF. CDR3 coding DNA: TGTGCCAGCAGTTGGACCTCAAGTTCCTACGAGCAGTACTTC.

The DNA for the CDR3 is TGTGCCAGCAGTCCGGGACAGGGGTCTGAAGCTTTCTTT. Translated: CASSPGQGSEAFF. The chain combines TRBV6-1 with TRBJ1-1; 10 bases are shared with TRBD1. Trimming cost V 5 bases and J 6 bases; bases outside gene matches: 3. This CDR3 has 13 residues. Germline V gene sequence: CDR1 MNHNS, CDR2 SASEGT.

This clonotype appeared a few times. The V gene is TRBV6-1, the J gene TRBJ1-1; D perhaps matches TRBD1 (5 bases). The CDR3 contains 12 residues. The germline V and J ends were trimmed by 6 bases and 6 bases, with 11 bases remaining between them. Germline assignment: CDR1 MNHNS and CDR2 SASEGT. CDR3 residues: CASSRQKPEAFF. The DNA of the CDR3 is TGTGCCAGCAGCCGACAGAAACCTGAAGCTTTCTTT.

This clonotype has at least ten counts. This chain joins TRBV6-1 and TRBJ1-6; no clear D. The germline V gene encodes CDR1 MNHNS and CDR2 SASEGT. CDR3 size: 12 residues. V lost 10 bases and J lost 7, with 11 bases in between. CDR3 DNA: TGTGCCACCGGACCGTACAATTCACCCCTCCACTTT. This translates into CATGPYNSPLHF.

This clonotype was observed many times. The chain links TRBV28 to TRBJ2-5; D is uncertain. V was shortened by 1 base and J by 4 bases, with 4 bases between the two germline ends. CDR1 MDHEN and CDR2 SYDVKM come from the germline V gene. The CDR3 sequence is 12 residues long. In nucleotides, the CDR3 is TGTGCCAGCAGTTTATTAGGAGAGACCCAGTACTTC. Protein product: CASSLLGETQYF.

This clonotype was observed many times. J is TRBJ1-1 and V is TRBV7-6; possible D gene TRBD1, 6 bases. From germline, CDR1 is SGHVS and CDR2 FNYEAQ. Trimming removed 1 base at V and 0 bases at J, with 12 bases between. The CDR3 has 16 amino acids. In DNA form, the CDR3 reads TGTGCCAGCAGCTTAGGGGGGGGCGAAGTGAACACTGAAGCTTTCTTT. Protein: CASSLGGGEVNTEAFF.

This clonotype occurred many times. The chain combines TRBV6-1 with TRBJ1-5; 9 bases are shared with TRBD1. Germline loops: CDR1 MNHNS, CDR2 SASEGT. The V and J ends lost 0 bases and 3 bases, in that order; junction bases with no gene match: 3. This CDR3 region has 16 residues. CDR3 DNA: TGTGCCAGCAGTGAAGCGGGACAGGGTCCCAATCAGCCCCAGCATTTT. This translates into CASSEAGQGPNQPQHF.

The table lists this clonotype with a count of one. One end of the junction does not line up with germline, which may come from a read error. The chain carries TRBV20-1 and TRBJ2-1; 9 bases agree with TRBD2. CDR1 and CDR2 from the germline V gene are DFQATT and SNEGSKA (reference sequence). CDR3 length: 15 amino acids. Here the CDR3 reads CSAGGSGSRYNEQFF. In DNA, the CDR3 is TGCAGTGCTGGGGGTAGCGGGAGTCGTTACAACGAGCAGTTCTTC.

This clonotype appeared many times. The rearrangement joins TRBV19 to TRBJ1-5; possibly TRBD1 for D (6 bases). Germline loops: CDR1 LNHDA, CDR2 SQIVND (reference sequence). Trimming left V 4 bases short and J 0 bases short, with 13 bases between. The CDR3 has 16 amino acids. The DNA for the CDR3 is TGTGCCAGTAGTACCGGACAGAGCGGTAGCAATCAGCCCCAGCATTTT. Translating gives CASSTGQSGSNQPQHF. Full variable domain (outside the CDR3, taken from reference TRBV19 and TRBJ1-5): DGGITQSPKYLFRKEGQNVTLSCEQNLNHDAMYWYRQDPGQGLRLIYYSQIVNDFQKGDIAEGYSVSREKKESFPLTVTSAQKNPTAFYLCASSTGQSGSNQPQHFGDGTRLSIL.

This clonotype was observed at least ten times. This chain links TRBV11-2 with TRBJ2-1; no firm D call. Germline assignment: CDR1 SGHAT and CDR2 FQNNGV. V gave up 5 bases and J gave up 6 bases, with 11 bases separating them. The CDR3 is 13 amino acids. CDR3 nucleotides: TGTGCCAGCAGCCCCAATGGGATCAATGAGCAGTTCTTC. Protein sequence: CASSPNGINEQFF. The whole variable domain, filled in from reference TRBV11-2 and TRBJ2-1, reads EAGVAQSPRYKIIEKRQSVAFWCNPISGHATLYWYQQILGQGPKLLIQFQNNGVVDDSQLPKDRFSAERLKGVDSTLKIQPAKLEDSAVYLCASSPNGINEQFFGPGTRLTVL.

In this sample, this clonotype turned up many times. The chain joins TRBV7-8 to TRBJ2-3, with a possible D match to TRBD2 (5 bases). Germline lookup yields CDR1 SGHVS and CDR2 FQNEAQ. The CDR3 has 13 amino acids. V was cut by 3 bases and J by 4 bases, with 8 bases left in between. This CDR3 reads CASSFEGADTQYF. The CDR3 nucleotides are TGTGCCAGCAGCTTCGAGGGTGCAGATACGCAGTATTTT.

Ten or more counts support this clonotype. The chain is built from TRBV5-1 and TRBJ2-3; 9 bases are shared with TRBD2. Germline V CDR1 and CDR2: SGHRS, YFSETQ. The V and J ends lost 0 bases and 0 bases, in that order; junction bases with no gene match: 2. The CDR3 is 16 residues long. Written as DNA, the CDR3 is TGCGCCAGCAGCTTGGATGCGGGAGGGAGCACAGATACGCAGTATTTT. It is translated as CASSLDAGGSTDTQYF.

The V gene is TRBV11-2, the J gene TRBJ2-7; 7 bases are shared with TRBD1. The J segment lost 3 bases and the V segment lost 4 bases, leaving 6 bases of the junction unmatched. The CDR3 extends over 14 amino acids. From germline, CDR1 is SGHAT and CDR2 FQNNGV. CDR3 amino acids: CASSSVYRGYEQYF. CDR3 nucleotide sequence: TGTGCCAGCAGCTCAGTCTACAGGGGCTACGAGCAGTACTTC. The entire variable domain, with the rest obtained from reference TRBV11-2 and TRBJ2-7, is as follows: EAGVAQSPRYKIIEKRQSVAFWCNPISGHATLYWYQQILGQGPKLLIQFQNNGVVDDSQLPKDRFSAERLKGVDSTLKIQPAKLEDSAVYLCASSSVYRGYEQYFGPGTRLTVT.

This clonotype occurred many times. V gene TRBV20-1 combines with J gene TRBJ1-1; the D gene is possibly TRBD1 (6 bases). Germline V lookup: CDR1 DFQATT, CDR2 SNEGSKA (reference sequence). The CDR3 runs 12 residues. Trimming pared 7 bases from V and 3 bases from J, leaving 12 bases between. The CDR3 DNA reads TGCAGTGAGGGGGGGCAGGACACTGAAGCTTTCTTT. It translates to CSEGGQDTEAFF.